The entry below describes one T cell receptor (beta chain). What antigen it recognizes has not been identified. There are no base qualities to consult, and no much larger clone falls within one base. This entry is derived from a study of cytomegalovirus exposure and HLA in healthy donors (TCRdb year 2017). Looking at the study overall: An earlier analysis of approximately 640 of the donors reported about 250 Gb of sequence data and around 120 million unique TCR beta sequences from 190 million or so T cells. Roughly 290 gigabases of sequencing data and around 90 million unique TCR sequences made up an early release that covered 500 to 650 HLA-typed donors. The study used immunosequencing to profile the T cell repertoires of approximately 640 subjects and linked those repertoires to cytomegalovirus serostatus. The number of donors typed differed by locus, with 629-630 for A, B, C, DRB1 and DQB1, roughly 520 for DQA1, 600 to 610 for DPA1, and around 450 for DPB1. Of the roughly 400 genotyped donors, 65% to 90% fell in the genetic ancestry cluster associated with self-reported Caucasian donors. Roughly 5 DR-DQ haplotypes were handled as single units for association and clustering, since linkage in the cohort was strong. In an earlier analysis of a few hundred of the donors, high-throughput TCR beta sequencing was used to judge whether each TCR beta V gene segment behaved as functional or pseudogenic. The aim of the study was to test whether cataloging public T cell receptors could identify signatures of past pathogen exposure. In a later analysis, previously published TCR beta repertoires from 550 to 750 donors were re-analyzed and high-resolution HLA genotyping was added so that TCR occurrence patterns could be studied. A later genetic analysis used genome-wide SNP genotypes for about 65% of the 666 donors, treating that subset as a discovery cohort. HLA typing covered class I and class II loci at four-digit resolution. Donor age, sex, ethnicity and CMV serostatus were collected together with the repertoire data. The later analysis used no new phenotypic data to find candidate immune exposures, relying instead on TCR beta sequences and their occurrence across donors. A separate validation cohort of roughly 120 different subjects was used in addition to the 666-subject first cohort. Among almost 400 genotyped donors of the cohort, an average of around 240,000 unique TCR beta nucleotide sequences were sequenced per donor, around 20% of them non-productive. To predict cytomegalovirus infection status, the study brought together high-throughput TCR immunosequencing, statistical association of individual TCRs with disease status, and machine learning. All discovery cohort repertoires had been generated on a single sequencing platform.

Study-level results and caveats: The only immune exposure information available for the cohort was CMV serostatus. A few of the identified cytomegalovirus-associated TCR beta chains were confirmed in vitro to be specific for cytomegalovirus antigens. According to a later analysis, TCR association rates differed among HLA loci, with DRB1 alleles showing the most associated TCRs and HLA-C alleles showing the fewest. When HLA alleles, especially DR and DQ, strongly co-occurred, TCR associations were difficult to assign to individual alleles. A later analysis found that HLA-associated TCR beta chains were more clonally expanded and had lower generation probabilities than equally common non-associated chains. In a later analysis, most CMV-associated TCR beta chains were found to appear HLA-restricted, with HLA associations seemingly driven largely by CMV exposure. Because some donors lacked HLA typing at each locus, the association tests relied only on the typed subset. V-gene and J-gene trimming of TCR beta chains was associated with a missense DCLRE1C variant in a later genetic analysis, and the association was replicated in an independent cohort. A group of highly shared sequence variants was considered likely to be a technical artifact of the sequencing pipeline. In a later analysis, several top co-occurrence clusters were reported to appear linked to parvovirus B19, influenza, CMV and Epstein-Barr virus. Linkage disequilibrium might explain the correlated functional status among segregating V segments, but an unknown experimental factor could not be excluded. The study listed 150 to 200 TCR beta chains as associated with cytomegalovirus. The authors suggested that the approach could potentially be extended to other disease states and immunological phenotypes. Specific HLA alleles were associated with 15,000 to 20,000 TCR beta sequences at a false discovery rate of 0.05 in a later analysis. In both the original and validation cohorts, the classifier was reported to diagnose cytomegalovirus status with high specificity and sensitivity. Presence/absence analyses assumed roughly uniform sequencing depth across donors, an assumption that may not hold. Most TCR sequences were seen in very few donors, while some public TCRs were found in many individuals. In an earlier analysis of approximately 600 of the donors, most TCR beta V segments were observed in productive rearrangements about 90% or about 30% of the time, broadly matching IMGT annotations. In this cohort, only TCR beta chains were sequenced, and detectable features were limited by the absence of alpha or paired-chain data. Over 15 rarely observed V segments, including chromosome 9 orphons, were excluded from the earlier analysis of just under 600 of the donors because counts were too low. According to a later genetic analysis, donors in an Asian-associated ancestry cluster had fewer N-insertions in productive TCRs than the approximately 630-donor mean. A further reported finding was that TCR beta sequences accurately predicted the HLA-A and HLA-B alleles for most subjects in the first cohort. Some IMGT-functional V segments, including TRBV6-2 and TRBV6-3, could not be distinguished by the 87-base-pair reads and were therefore excluded.

The method was the immunoSEQ multiplex PCR assay. A mixture of 60 forward primers for TCR Vbeta segments and 13 reverse primers for TCR Jbeta segments was used in the multiplex PCR. The CDR3 region of rearranged TCR beta genes was amplified from genomic DNA with a multiplex PCR assay. On the Illumina HiSeq System, the amplified TCR beta libraries were sequenced as 87-base-pair reads. From the authors' description of their analysis: Across the 600 to 700 repertoires, a later analysis counted around 80 million unique TCR beta chains, roughly 11 million of which were shared by at least two donors. A nearest-neighbor algorithm error-corrected the raw reads and collapsed the reads into unique sequences, merging closely related sequences to remove PCR and sequencing errors. V, D and J gene segments were assigned by aligning CDR3 sequences to IMGT reference sequences. For a sequence to be retained, at least a six-nucleotide match to both a V gene segment and a J gene segment was required. A rearrangement was called productive if the CDR3 had no stop codons and remained in frame with V and J, and every other rearrangement was called non-productive. CDR3 was defined by IMGT convention, running from the second conserved V-encoded cysteine to the conserved J-encoded phenylalanine. The earlier analysis of 500 to 650 of the donors excluded any sequence lacking an unambiguous match to a single V gene segment. In an earlier analysis of 587 of the donors, V segments were called functional above 56.7% productive rearrangements and were called segregating when the between-donor standard deviation exceeded 5%. A statistical classification framework was built to diagnose cytomegalovirus status from the catalog of TCR beta chain sequences. In a later analysis, V and J genes were assigned by comparing TCR nucleotide sequences against IMGT/GENE-DB human TR gene sequences. The TCRdist pipeline was used in a later analysis to assign CDR3 sequences and most-parsimonious VDJ recombination scenarios. A later analysis defined each TCR beta chain by its CDR3 amino acid sequence plus V-gene family, and excluded reads lacking a unique V-gene family. In a later analysis, 500 to 650 highly shared, low-generation-probability nucleotide sequences were removed to address suspected cross-contamination and a sequencing artifact. For each public chain, a later analysis derived a clonal expansion index from normalized ranks of inferred template counts within each repertoire. In a later analysis, generation probabilities were computed using a VDJ recombination model fitted to out-of-frame rearrangements, and the results were checked against IGoR. A later analysis scored TCR-TCR, TCR-HLA and TCR-CMV co-occurrence with hypergeometric tests, applying a repertoire-size bias correction to TCR pairs. To estimate false discovery rates, a later analysis permuted the HLA or CMV assignments 20 times. In a later analysis, co-occurring TCRs were grouped using DBSCAN, and TCRdist sequence similarity was added for clustering within HLA-allele-positive subsets. Repertoires with fewer than 30,000 or more than 120,000 public chains, plus five repertoires with anomalous nucleotide sharing, were excluded from co-occurrence clustering. TCRdb mirrors the immuneACCESS table, restricted to in-frame sequences. Some clones are absent from its copies; in checked studies, under half trace to an unresolved V gene, and the reason for the others is unknown. V and J calls and clone size come straight from that table; D and trimming were deduced from the DNA. The sample includes 110,000 to 150,000 clones, with roughly 80% observed a single time. The ten largest make up approximately 5.1% of the sample.

The cohort was made up of roughly 670 healthy bone marrow donors. All cohort members were sampled while nominally healthy, although unrecorded immune exposures were likely present. The donor was CMV seronegative and was included in the group of about 350 seronegative cohort members. Every donor gave a peripheral blood sample, and the peripheral blood mononuclear cells from that sample were used for TCR beta sequencing. Genomic DNA extraction from the blood cell samples was performed with the Qiagen DNeasy Blood Extraction Kit. V lost 0 bases and J lost 4 bases, and the count of bases not matched to a germline gene is 2. The germline V gene gives CDR1 as SGHTS and CDR2 as YDEGEE. CDR3 length: 15 amino acids, cysteine to phenylalanine. The sequence is cut down to CDR3 DNA, 45 bases in frame from base 1.

The source of this sequence is a male donor in good health and CMV-seronegative. Sequencing used PBMCs. Recombination connected TRBV5-8 to TRBJ2-1; TRBD2 fits 9 bases in the junction. In nucleotide form, the sequence is TGTGCCAGCAGCTTGGGCGGGGGGGTGTACAATGAGCAGTTCTTC. This gives the protein CASSLGGGVYNEQFF.